Below are 9 T cell receptor beta chains sequenced from a single sample in a study of cytomegalovirus exposure and HLA in healthy donors (dated by TCRdb to about 2017). The method was the immunoSEQ multiplex PCR assay. For the multiplex PCR, a mixture combining 60 forward primers for TCR Vbeta segments and 13 reverse primers for TCR Jbeta segments was used. TCRdb holds this immuneACCESS table with in-frame rearrangements only. Some clones are missing; in checked studies, unresolved V genes explain under half, and the rest has no known cause. This sample lists 160,000 or so clones; approximately 70% were detected once. Jointly, the top ten make up 4.5% to 5% of the sample. The sample taken for sequencing was PBMCs. These receptors came from a man aged 18 to 30 in good health and CMV-seropositive.

V and J are TRBV11-2 and TRBJ2-7; 8 bases line up with TRBD1. The CDR3 covers 14 residues. Germline CDR1 and CDR2: SGHAT and FQNNGV. The V and J ends lost 5 bases and 2 bases, in that order; junction bases with no gene match: 5. CDR3 sequence reads: CASSHRQGTYEQYV. In nucleotides, the CDR3 is TGTGCCAGCAGCCACCGACAGGGGACCTACGAGCAGTACGTC.

This clone has just a few counts. This rearrangement joins TRBV28 to TRBJ1-1, with 10 bases identical to TRBD1. The V gene's germline CDR1 is MDHEN and CDR2 SYDVKM. Unmatched junction bases numbered 6, after V lost 5 bases and J lost 3 bases. There are 15 residues in the CDR3. The CDR3 region has the DNA TGTGCCAGCAGTCTCAGACAGGGGGCGGACACTGAAGCTTTCTTT. Translating gives CASSLRQGADTEAFF.

The genes are TRBV5-4 and TRBJ2-3; D might be TRBD2 (6 bases). The V end was cut by 3 bases, the J end by 1 base, with 15 bases between. Per germline, CDR1 SGHNT and CDR2 YYREEE (reference sequence). The CDR3 is 16 amino acids. Written as DNA, the CDR3 is TGTGCCAGCAGCTGGGAAGGCGGGGCAGGCACAGATACGCAGTATTTT. This codes for CASSWEGGAGTDTQYF.

The V and J genes are TRBV30 and TRBJ1-1, with 7 bases lining up with TRBD1. Trimming cost V 3 bases and J 0 bases; bases outside gene matches: 7. CDR1 is GTSNPN and CDR2 is SVGIG in the germline V gene (reference sequence). CDR3 length: 15 amino acids. For the CDR3, the DNA is TGTGCCTGGAGCCCTCTGACAGGGTTGAACACTGAAGCTTTCTTT. The encoded protein is CAWSPLTGLNTEAFF.

This clone appeared a few times. V gene TRBV5-4 combines with J gene TRBJ1-3; tentatively, D is TRBD1 (5 bases). Trimming shortened V by 0 bases and J by 4 bases, and 17 bases separated the two germline ends. This CDR3 is 17 amino acids long. Germline V lookup: CDR1 SGHNT, CDR2 YYREEE (reference sequence). This CDR3 is CASSLGQGQRLGNTIYF. DNA of the CDR3: TGTGCCAGCAGCTTGGGGCAGGGCCAAAGGTTGGGAAACACCATATATTTT.

The chain employs TRBV15 and TRBJ2-5; D is unclear. With 1 base removed from V and 8 bases from J, the gap between germline ends came to 11 bases. CDR1 and CDR2 from the germline V gene are LNHNV and YYDKDF (reference sequence). The CDR3 totals 13 residues. CDR3 DNA sequence: TGTGCCACCAGCAGAGCCCCCGGTCTAACCCAGTACTTC. Its protein product is CATSRAPGLTQYF.

The rearrangement uses TRBV6-5 and TRBJ2-2; a possible D gene is TRBD2 (5 bases). The CDR3 length is 16 residues. The V gene's germline CDR1 is MNHEY and CDR2 SVGAGI. Trimming removed 0 bases at V and 2 bases at J, with 10 bases between. DNA of the CDR3: TGTGCCAGCAGTTACTCCCGGGGTTTCAACACCGGGGAGCTGTTTTTT. Translated: CASSYSRGFNTGELFF.

The chain carries TRBV6-1 and TRBJ1-1, with D hard to call. The CDR3 length is 13 residues. The germline V gene encodes CDR1 MNHNS and CDR2 SASEGT. V lost 5 bases to trimming and J lost 6 bases, with 13 bases between them. The DNA of the CDR3 is TGTGCCAGCAGTAGAGCGGTCAACCCTGAAGCTTTCTTT. This sequence encodes CASSRAVNPEAFF.

This sequence joins TRBV5-5 and TRBJ2-3, with TRBD2 identical over 9 bases. Trimming at V came to 4 bases and at J to 3 bases, leaving 9 bases not matched to a gene. Germline V gene lookup returns CDR1 SGHKS and CDR2 YYEKEE (reference sequence). The CDR3 extends over 16 amino acids. In DNA, the CDR3 is TGTGCCAGCAGCCGAGGACTAGCGCTGAGAACAGATACGCAGTATTTT. Protein product: CASSRGLALRTDTQYF.